This T cell receptor (beta chain) was found in a study of CD8+ T cells in alopecia areata. Study-level results: Among the 100 top clones, expanded CD8+ clones, like scalp clonality, were significantly decreased by tofacitinib. Researchers report lesional scalp, most notably alopecia totalis/universalis, outstripped normal scalp in clonality.

Investigators isolated RNA and reverse transcribed it into cDNA to act as the sequencing template. The table came from immunoSEQ multiplex PCR; TCRdb's copy has only in-frame clones and leaves some out. The repertoire includes about 250,000 clones, about three fifths of them detected once, and around 0.92% sits in the top ten. Treatment given: oral pan-JAK inhibitor, 5-10 mg twice daily. The germline V gene has CDR1 SGHDT and CDR2 YYEEEE. The CDR3 contains 14 residues. V lost 4 bases to trimming and J lost 6 bases; unmatched junction nucleotides: 9. In regard to this clone: Its antigen is as yet unknown.

The receptor was derived from a human donor with alopecia areata. The chain joins TRBV5-6 to TRBJ2-7, with 8 nucleotides matching TRBD1. Specimen: CD4+ T cells sorted from blood, collected around week 53, from a patient treated with tofacitinib. CDR3 loop: CASSNQDRAAEQYF. In nucleotides, the CDR3 is TGTGCCAGCAGCAACCAGGACAGGGCCGCCGAGCAGTACTTC. Variable domain in full (rest from reference TRBV5-6 and TRBJ2-7): DAGVTQSPTHLIKTRGQQVTLRCSPKSGHDTVSWYQQALGQGPQFIFQYYEEEERQRGNFPDRFSGHQFPNYSSELNVNALLLGDSALYLCASSNQDRAAEQYFGPGTRLTVT.